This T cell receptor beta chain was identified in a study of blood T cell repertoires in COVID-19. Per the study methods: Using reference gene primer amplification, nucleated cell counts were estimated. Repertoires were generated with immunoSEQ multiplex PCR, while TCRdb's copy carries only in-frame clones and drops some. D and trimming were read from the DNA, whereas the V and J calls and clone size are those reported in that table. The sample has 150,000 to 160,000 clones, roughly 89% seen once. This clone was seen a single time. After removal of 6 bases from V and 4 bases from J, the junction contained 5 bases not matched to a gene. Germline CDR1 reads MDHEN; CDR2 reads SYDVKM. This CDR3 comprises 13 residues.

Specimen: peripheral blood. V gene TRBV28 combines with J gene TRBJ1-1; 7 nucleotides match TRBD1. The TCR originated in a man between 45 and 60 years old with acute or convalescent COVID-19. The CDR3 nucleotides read TGTGCCAGCAGCCACAGGGGCTCCACTGAAGCTTTCTTT. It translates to CASSHRGSTEAFF.